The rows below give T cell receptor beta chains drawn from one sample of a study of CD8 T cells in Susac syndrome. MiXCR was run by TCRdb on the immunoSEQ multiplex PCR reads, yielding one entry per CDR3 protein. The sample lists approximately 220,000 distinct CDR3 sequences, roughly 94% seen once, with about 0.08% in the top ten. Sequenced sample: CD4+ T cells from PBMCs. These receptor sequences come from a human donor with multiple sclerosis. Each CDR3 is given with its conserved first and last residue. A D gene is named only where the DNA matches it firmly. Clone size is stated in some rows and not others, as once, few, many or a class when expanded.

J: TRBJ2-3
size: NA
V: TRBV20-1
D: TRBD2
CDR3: CSAREDWTSGGAVTDTQYF

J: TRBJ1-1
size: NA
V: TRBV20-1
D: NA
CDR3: CSARDPKGPGAEAFF

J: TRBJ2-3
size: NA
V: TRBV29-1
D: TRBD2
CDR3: CSAGRSGGVTDTQYF

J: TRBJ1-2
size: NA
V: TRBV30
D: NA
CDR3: CAWSVQGTYGYTF

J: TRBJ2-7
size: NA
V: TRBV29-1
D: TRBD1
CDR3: CSVEAERQGYSYEQYF

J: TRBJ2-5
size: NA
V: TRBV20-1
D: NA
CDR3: CSATSDSQETQYF

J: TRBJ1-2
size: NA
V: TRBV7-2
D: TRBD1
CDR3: CASSLAVRTGSNGYTF

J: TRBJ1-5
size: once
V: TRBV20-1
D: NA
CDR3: CSAQQQGLANQPQHF

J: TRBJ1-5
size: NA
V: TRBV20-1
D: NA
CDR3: CSATIQGNQPQHF

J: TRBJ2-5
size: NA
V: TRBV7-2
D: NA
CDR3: CASSLDYGGETQYF

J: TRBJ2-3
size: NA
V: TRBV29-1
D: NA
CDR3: CSVDSPSGGGKADTQYF

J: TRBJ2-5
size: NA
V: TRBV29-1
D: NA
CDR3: CSVSPASQETQYF

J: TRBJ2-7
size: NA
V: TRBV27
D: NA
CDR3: CASSLTRAYEQYF

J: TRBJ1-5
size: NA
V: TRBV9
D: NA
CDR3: CASSARTAGWPQHF

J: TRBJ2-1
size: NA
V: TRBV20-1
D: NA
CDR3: CSARSSYEQFF

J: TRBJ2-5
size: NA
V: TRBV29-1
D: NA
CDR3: CSVQRRDGQETQYF

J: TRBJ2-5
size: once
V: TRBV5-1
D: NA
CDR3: CASSPLTGPEETQYF

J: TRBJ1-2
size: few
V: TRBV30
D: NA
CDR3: CAWGPPGYGYTF

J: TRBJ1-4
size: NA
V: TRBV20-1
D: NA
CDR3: CSARVDWNQEKLFF

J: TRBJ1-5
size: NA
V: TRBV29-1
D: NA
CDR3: CSVANGHRNQPQHF

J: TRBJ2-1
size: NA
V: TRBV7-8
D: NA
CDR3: CASSPGTQPSYNEQFF

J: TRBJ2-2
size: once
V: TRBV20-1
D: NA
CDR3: CSAMGKGTGELFF

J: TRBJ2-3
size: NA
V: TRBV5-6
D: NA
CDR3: CASSRGGFTDTQYF

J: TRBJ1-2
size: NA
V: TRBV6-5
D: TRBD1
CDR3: CASIGETGQRGYTF

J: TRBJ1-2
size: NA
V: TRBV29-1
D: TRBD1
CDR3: CSVEGRTGAPGYGYTF

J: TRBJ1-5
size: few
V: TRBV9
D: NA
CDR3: CASSPQGGNQPQHF

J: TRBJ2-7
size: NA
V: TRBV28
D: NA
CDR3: CASSLAMGYEQYF

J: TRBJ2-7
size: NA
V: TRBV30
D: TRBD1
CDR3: CAWRITGDPSYEQYF

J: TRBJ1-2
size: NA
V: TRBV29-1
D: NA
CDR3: CSVERGYGYTF

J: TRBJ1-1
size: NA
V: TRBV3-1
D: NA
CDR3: CASSLEVGVEFFF

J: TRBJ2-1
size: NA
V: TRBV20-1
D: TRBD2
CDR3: CSAGRGTGNFEQFF

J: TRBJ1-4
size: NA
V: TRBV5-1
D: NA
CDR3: CASSLDGQGGGEKLFF

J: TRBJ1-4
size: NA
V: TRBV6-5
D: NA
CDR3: CASSYSRSATEKLFF

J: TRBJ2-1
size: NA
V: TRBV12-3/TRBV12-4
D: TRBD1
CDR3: CASSSTDRVHEQFF

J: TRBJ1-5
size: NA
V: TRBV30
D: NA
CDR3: CAWSDSYNQPQHF

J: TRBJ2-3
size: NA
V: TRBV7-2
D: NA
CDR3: CASSSGPSTDTQYF

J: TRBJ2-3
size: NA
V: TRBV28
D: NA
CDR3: CASSLFTGTDTQYF

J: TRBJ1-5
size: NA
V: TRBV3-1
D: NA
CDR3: CASSPLWDGPQHF

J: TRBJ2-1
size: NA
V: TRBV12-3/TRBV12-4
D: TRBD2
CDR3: CASSLLAVSYNEQFF

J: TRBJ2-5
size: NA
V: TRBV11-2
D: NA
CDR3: CASSPLGRQETQYF

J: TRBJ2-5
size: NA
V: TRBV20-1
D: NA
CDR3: CSAKIRGRETQYF

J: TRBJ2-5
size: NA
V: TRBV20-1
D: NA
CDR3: CSATALGETQYF

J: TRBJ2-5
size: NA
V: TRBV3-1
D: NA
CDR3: CASSQVLATAKETQYF

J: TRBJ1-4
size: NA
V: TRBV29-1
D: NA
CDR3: CSVKTMVGEKLFF

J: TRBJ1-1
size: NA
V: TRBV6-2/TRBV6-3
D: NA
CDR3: CASSTVAGDTEAFF

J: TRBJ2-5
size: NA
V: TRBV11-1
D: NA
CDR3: CASSGILGTGETQYF

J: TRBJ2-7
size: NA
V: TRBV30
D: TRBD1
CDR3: CAWRLQGAGNEQYF

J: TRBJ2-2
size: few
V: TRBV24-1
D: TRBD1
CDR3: CATSDRGARQGTGELFF

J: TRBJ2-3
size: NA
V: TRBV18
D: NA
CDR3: CASSPLDGADTQYF

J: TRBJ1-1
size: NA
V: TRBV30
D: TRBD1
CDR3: CAWSILGQLTEAFF

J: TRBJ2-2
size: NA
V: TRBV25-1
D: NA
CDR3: CASSEWGTANTGELFF

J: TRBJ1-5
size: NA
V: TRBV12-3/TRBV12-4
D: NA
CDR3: CATARGGNQPQHF